This is a list of T cell receptor beta chains from one sample in a study of cytomegalovirus exposure and HLA in healthy donors. This table comes from immunoSEQ multiplex PCR, and its TCRdb copy is limited to in-frame clones, with some not included. The sample consists of some 56,000 clones, around 94% of them appearing once. Specimen: PBMCs. These TCRs come from a man younger than 30 in good health and CMV-seronegative. Both conserved end residues are part of each CDR3. A D gene is named only where the DNA matches it firmly. For some rows the clone size is stated as once, few or many, or as a class when expanded; others skip it.

TRBV7-9	once	16	TRBD2	TRBJ2-3	TGTGCCAGCAGCTTAGGTAGCGGGGTGATCACAGATACGCAGTATTTT	CASSLGSGVITDTQYF
TRBV7-2	.	15	TRBD2	TRBJ2-7	TGTGCCAGCAGCTTGTCGGGACTAGCGGCCGGTGAGCAGTACTTC	CASSLSGLAAGEQYF
TRBV5-4	.	13	.	TRBJ1-2	TGTGCCAGCAGCCCCCCCGGGGTCTATGGCTACACCTTC	CASSPPGVYGYTF
TRBV9	.	15	.	TRBJ2-3	TGTGCCAGCAGCGTAGTAGGCGGTAGCACAGATACGCAGTATTTT	CASSVVGGSTDTQYF
TRBV6-6	once	14	TRBD1	TRBJ1-4	TGTGCCAGCAGTTCGGACAGGGGGATTGAAAAACTGTTTTTT	CASSSDRGIEKLFF
TRBV6-1	.	15	TRBD1	TRBJ1-2	TGTGCCAGCAGTCCCTCGACAGGGCTAGGCTATGGCTACACCTTC	CASSPSTGLGYGYTF
TRBV6-6	few	16	.	TRBJ2-3	TGTGCCAGCAGTGTAACCGGGACTTTACGCACAGATACGCAGTATTTT	CASSVTGTLRTDTQYF
TRBV7-7	.	18	TRBD2	TRBJ2-2	TGTGCTAGCAGCATGGGACTAGCGAAGCGGAGCAACACCGGGGAGCTGTTTTTT	CASSMGLAKRSNTGELFF
TRBV4-3	.	15	TRBD1	TRBJ2-7	TGCGCCAGCAGCCAAGAAGGGACAGGGACCTACGAGCAGTACTTC	CASSQEGTGTYEQYF
TRBV18	.	18	TRBD2	TRBJ2-5	TGTGCCAGCTCACCACGAGCGGGAGGGCCCGTGTGGGATGAGACCCAGTACTTC	CASSPRAGGPVWDETQYF
TRBV28	.	18	TRBD1	TRBJ2-6	TGTGCCAGCAGTTTAGGACAGGGGCGCGCCACCGGGGCCAACGTCCTGACTTTC	CASSLGQGRATGANVLTF
TRBV21-1	.	15	.	TRBJ2-7	TGTGCCAGCAGCCACCGGGACAGGGGACTTTACGAGCAGTACTTC	CASSHRDRGLYEQYF
TRBV28	.	14	.	TRBJ1-4	TGTGCCAGCATCCCCGGCGGGGGCGATGAAAAACTGTTTTTT	CASIPGGGDEKLFF
TRBV5-4	.	16	.	TRBJ2-7	TGTGCCAGCAGCTCGTACAGTGGGGAGCTAGCTTACGAGCAGTACTTC	CASSSYSGELAYEQYF
TRBV4-2	.	16	TRBD2	TRBJ2-1	TGTGCCAGCAGCCAATCCTCTAGCGGCATTCACAATGAGCAGTTCTTC	CASSQSSSGIHNEQFF
TRBV28	.	13	.	TRBJ1-1	TGTGCCAGCAGTCCATGGGGGGGTGATGAAGCTTTCTTT	CASSPWGGDEAFF
TRBV18	.	14	.	TRBJ2-3	TGTGCCAGCTCACCCGGTCCCCCCACAGATACGCAGTATTTT	CASSPGPPTDTQYF
TRBV10-2	.	13	.	TRBJ2-7	TGCGCCAGCAGGAGAGGGCCCGGCTACGAGCAGTACTTC	CASRRGPGYEQYF
TRBV15	.	18	TRBD1	TRBJ2-7	TGTGCCACCAGCAGAGTCGGACAGGGAAGATATCGCTCCTACGAGCAGTACTTC	CATSRVGQGRYRSYEQYF
TRBV28	.	16	.	TRBJ2-2	TGTGCCAGCAGTTTATTGGGGAAGGGAGACACCGGGGAGCTGTTTTTT	CASSLLGKGDTGELFF
TRBV4-1	.	17	TRBD2	TRBJ2-7	TGCGCCAGCAGCCCCCCCAGCGGGAGGTCCTTAAGGAACGAGCAGTACTTC	CASSPPSGRSLRNEQYF
TRBV14	.	15	.	TRBJ2-1	TGTGCCAGCAGCCAAGGCCCTCGAGGCTACAATGAGCAGTTCTTC	CASSQGPRGYNEQFF
TRBV6-6	.	15	TRBD1	TRBJ2-1	TGTGCCAGCAGCAGTAGACAGGGGGATTACAATGAGCAGTTCTTC	CASSSRQGDYNEQFF
TRBV2	.	13	TRBD1	TRBJ1-2	TGTGCCAGCAGCGGACAGGGGAACTATGGCTACACCTTC	CASSGQGNYGYTF
TRBV5-4	.	15	TRBD1	TRBJ2-1	TGTGCCAGCAGCCGGACAGGGGCGGTCTACAATGAGCAGTTCTTC	CASSRTGAVYNEQFF
TRBV7-2	.	15	TRBD1	TRBJ2-5	TGTGCCAGCAGCTCAACTGCTGGGACAGGGGAGACCCAGTACTTC	CASSSTAGTGETQYF
TRBV7-6	once	14	TRBD1	TRBJ2-4	TGTGCCAGCAGCTCTGGACAGGGATTAGACATTCAGTACTTC	CASSSGQGLDIQYF
TRBV5-5	.	13	.	TRBJ2-3	TGTGCCAGCAGCGGAGGACTGACAGATACGCAGTATTTT	CASSGGLTDTQYF
TRBV9	.	14	.	TRBJ1-3	TGTGCCAGCAGCGTATTGAGCTCTGGAAACACCATATATTTT	CASSVLSSGNTIYF
TRBV7-2	few	17	.	TRBJ2-7	TGTGCCAGCAGCCAACGGTCAGGGGGGCCGAGCTCCTACGAGCAGTACTTC	CASSQRSGGPSSYEQYF
TRBV4-3	.	16	TRBD2	TRBJ2-1	TGCGCCAGCAGCCAAGTCGTAGCGGGAGCCTACAATGAGCAGTTCTTC	CASSQVVAGAYNEQFF
TRBV28	once	14	.	TRBJ1-5	TGTGCCAGCAGCCTAGGAGGAGGCAATCAGCCCCAGCATTTT	CASSLGGGNQPQHF
TRBV7-8	.	15	.	TRBJ2-7	TGTGCCAGCAGCTTAGGACAGGCCTTATCCTACGAGCAGTACTTC	CASSLGQALSYEQYF
TRBV15	.	15	.	TRBJ2-7	TGTGCCACCAGCAGAGAGACGGAGTTCCAGTACGAGCAGTACTTC	CATSRETEFQYEQYF
TRBV7-9	.	15	.	TRBJ2-7	TGTGCCAGCAGCTCTCCACAGGGCTACTCCTACGAGCAGTACTTC	CASSSPQGYSYEQYF
TRBV15	once	14	TRBD2	TRBJ2-1	TGTGCCACCAGCAGAGATCCTAGCGGATTCGAGCAGTTCTTC	CATSRDPSGFEQFF
TRBV1	.	16	.	TRBJ2-5	TGCACCAGCAGCCAAGATGCCCTAGCGGCCCGGGAGACCCAGTACTTC	CTSSQDALAARETQYF
TRBV2	.	13	.	TRBJ1-1	TGTGCCAGCAGAGGAAGGGGTTCCACTGAAGCTTTCTTT	CASRGRGSTEAFF
TRBV6-1	few	15	TRBD2	TRBJ2-3	TGTGCCAGCAGTTTCCTAGCGGGAGAGGGAGATACGCAGTATTTT	CASSFLAGEGDTQYF
TRBV10-3	.	16	TRBD2	TRBJ2-7	TGTGCCATCAGTGAGGGGGCTAGCGGGACCGCCTACGAGCAGTACTTC	CAISEGASGTAYEQYF
TRBV6-5	once	14	.	TRBJ1-5	TGTGCCAGCAGCCGCCTGACAGGAAATCAGCCCCAGCATTTT	CASSRLTGNQPQHF
TRBV6-1	.	15	TRBD1	TRBJ1-3	TGTGCCAGCAGTGCAGTACAGGGGTCTGGAAACACCATATATTTT	CASSAVQGSGNTIYF
TRBV18	.	13	.	TRBJ1-5	TGTGCCAGCTCACCACCGCAGGGCGGGGCCCAGCATTTT	CASSPPQGGAQHF
TRBV28	.	15	TRBD2	TRBJ2-6	TGTGCCAGCAAAGGGAGGGGACCTGGGGCCAACGTCCTGACTTTC	CASKGRGPGANVLTF
TRBV5-1	.	15	TRBD2	TRBJ2-7	TGCGCCAGCAGCTTGGATACTAGCGGGAGCTACGAGCAGTACTTC	CASSLDTSGSYEQYF
TRBV28	.	16	TRBD2	TRBJ2-1	TGTGCCAGCAGCCCCTGGACTAGCGGTCCTTACAATGAGCAGTTCTTC	CASSPWTSGPYNEQFF
TRBV7-9	.	12	TRBD2	TRBJ2-1	TGTGCCAGCCTAGCGGAAACTAATGAGCAGTTCTTC	CASLAETNEQFF
TRBV11-3	.	20	TRBD2	TRBJ2-4	TGTGCCAGCAGCCCCCAACTAGCGGGCATCCCCCTGGGAGCCAAAAACATTCAGTACTTC	CASSPQLAGIPLGAKNIQYF
TRBV27	.	13	.	TRBJ1-2	TGTGCCAGCAGTTTATCTCGAGGGGGTGGCTACACCTTC	CASSLSRGGGYTF
TRBV7-2	.	13	.	TRBJ1-2	TGTGCCAGCAGCTCTAATTTTCGCTATGGCTACACCTTC	CASSSNFRYGYTF
TRBV10-1	.	11	.	TRBJ2-7	TGCGCCAGCACACAGTACTACGAGCAGTACTTC	CASTQYYEQYF
TRBV7-3	.	16	TRBD2	TRBJ2-2	TGTGCCAGTGCGACTAGCGGGAGTGTGAACACCGGGGAGCTGTTTTTT	CASATSGSVNTGELFF
TRBV11-2	once	17	TRBD2	TRBJ2-5	TGTGCCAGCAGCTTAGTCCCGGGACTAGCGGGATCTAAGACCCAGTACTTC	CASSLVPGLAGSKTQYF
TRBV9	.	14	.	TRBJ1-2	TGTGCCAGCAGCGTAGGGAAGGAAACAGGTGGCTACACCTTC	CASSVGKETGGYTF
TRBV7-2	.	17	.	TRBJ2-6	TGTGCCAGCAGCCTCCCGGGCGGGGTCACCGGGGCCAACGTCCTGACTTTC	CASSLPGGVTGANVLTF
TRBV2	.	15	.	TRBJ1-3	TGTGCCAGCAGTGTAATTAGTGGGAGAGGAAACACCATATATTTT	CASSVISGRGNTIYF
TRBV15	.	18	TRBD1	TRBJ1-4	TGTGCCACCAGCAGAGATATGGTTCGGGACAGGGCGAGCGAAAAACTGTTTTTT	CATSRDMVRDRASEKLFF
TRBV5-4	.	15	TRBD1	TRBJ2-7	TGTGCCAGCAGCTTGGCCGCGGGACAGGAGGGCGAGCAGTACTTC	CASSLAAGQEGEQYF
TRBV7-6	.	14	TRBD1	TRBJ1-2	TGTGCCAGCAGCCCTCTACAGGGGAACTATGGCTACACCTTC	CASSPLQGNYGYTF
TRBV5-8	.	15	.	TRBJ2-1	TGTGCCAGCAGCTTAGTGTCGAACTATATCAATGAGCAGTTCTTC	CASSLVSNYINEQFF